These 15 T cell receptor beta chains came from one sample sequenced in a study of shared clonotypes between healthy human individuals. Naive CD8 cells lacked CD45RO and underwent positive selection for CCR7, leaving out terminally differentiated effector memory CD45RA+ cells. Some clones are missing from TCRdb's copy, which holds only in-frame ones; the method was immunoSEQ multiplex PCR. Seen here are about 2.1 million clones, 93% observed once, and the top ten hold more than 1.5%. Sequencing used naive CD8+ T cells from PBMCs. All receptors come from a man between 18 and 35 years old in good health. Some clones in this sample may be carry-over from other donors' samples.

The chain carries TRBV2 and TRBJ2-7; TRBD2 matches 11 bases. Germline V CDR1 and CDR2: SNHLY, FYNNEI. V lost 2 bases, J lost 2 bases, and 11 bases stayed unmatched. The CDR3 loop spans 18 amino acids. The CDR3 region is CASSESSGLAVVPYEQYF. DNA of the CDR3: TGTGCCAGCAGTGAATCTTCGGGACTAGCGGTAGTTCCCTACGAGCAGTACTTC.

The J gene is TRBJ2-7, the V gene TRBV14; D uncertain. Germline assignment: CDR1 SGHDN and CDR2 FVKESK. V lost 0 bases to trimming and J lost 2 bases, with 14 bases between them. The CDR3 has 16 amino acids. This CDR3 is CASSQDGMSFAYEQYF. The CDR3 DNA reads TGTGCCAGCAGCCAAGATGGTATGAGTTTTGCCTACGAGCAGTACTTC.

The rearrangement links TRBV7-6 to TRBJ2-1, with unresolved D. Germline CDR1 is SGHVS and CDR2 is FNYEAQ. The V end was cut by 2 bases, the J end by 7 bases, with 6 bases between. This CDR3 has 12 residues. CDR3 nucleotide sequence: TGTGCCAGCAGCTTACTACTAAATGAGCAGTTCTTC. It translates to CASSLLLNEQFF. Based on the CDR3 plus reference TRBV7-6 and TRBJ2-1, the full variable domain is GAGVSQSPRYKVTKRGQDVALRCDPISGHVSLYWYRQALGQGPEFLTYFNYEAQQDKSGLPNDRFSAERPEGSISTLTIQRTEQRDSAMYRCASSLLLNEQFFGPGTRLTVL.

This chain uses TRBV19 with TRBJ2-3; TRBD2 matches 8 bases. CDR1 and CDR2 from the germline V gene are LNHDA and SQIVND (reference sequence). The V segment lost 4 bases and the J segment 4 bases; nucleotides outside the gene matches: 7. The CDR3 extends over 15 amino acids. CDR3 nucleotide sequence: TGTGCCAGTAGTAATTTAGCGGGAATCGCAGATACGCAGTATTTT. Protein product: CASSNLAGIADTQYF.

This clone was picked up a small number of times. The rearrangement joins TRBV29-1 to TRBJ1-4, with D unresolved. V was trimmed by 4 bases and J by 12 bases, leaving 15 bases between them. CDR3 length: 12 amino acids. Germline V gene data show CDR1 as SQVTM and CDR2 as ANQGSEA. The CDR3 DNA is TGCAGCGTTGGGACTTCTAGAGGAGAACTGTTTTTT. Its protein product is CSVGTSRGELFF. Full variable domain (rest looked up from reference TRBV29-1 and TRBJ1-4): SAVISQKPSRDICQRGTSLTIQCQVDSQVTMMFWYRQQPGQSLTLIATANQGSEATYESGFVIDKFPISRPNLTFSTLTVSNMSPEDSSIYLCSVGTSRGELFFGSGTQLSVL.

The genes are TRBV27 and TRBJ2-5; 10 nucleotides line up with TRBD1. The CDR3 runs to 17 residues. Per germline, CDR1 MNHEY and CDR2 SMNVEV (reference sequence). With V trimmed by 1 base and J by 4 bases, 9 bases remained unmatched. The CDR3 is CASSLLQGTGDPETQYF. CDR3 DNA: TGTGCCAGCAGTTTATTGCAGGGGACAGGGGACCCAGAGACCCAGTACTTC.

CDR3 loop: CSVTSGFAYEQYF. CDR3 sequence (DNA): TGCAGCGTGACTAGCGGGTTCGCCTACGAGCAGTACTTC. J is TRBJ2-7 and V is TRBV29-1; 10 bases align to TRBD2. V gave up 6 bases and J gave up 2 bases; unmatched junction bases: 4. The CDR3 has 13 residues. The V gene's germline CDR1 is SQVTM and CDR2 ANQGSEA.

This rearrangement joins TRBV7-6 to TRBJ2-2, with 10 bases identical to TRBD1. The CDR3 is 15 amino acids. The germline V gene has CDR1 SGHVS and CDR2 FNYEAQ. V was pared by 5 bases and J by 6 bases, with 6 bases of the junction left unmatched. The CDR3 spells CASSERTGGAGELFF. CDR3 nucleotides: TGTGCCAGCAGCGAACGGACAGGGGGAGCCGGGGAGCTGTTTTTT.

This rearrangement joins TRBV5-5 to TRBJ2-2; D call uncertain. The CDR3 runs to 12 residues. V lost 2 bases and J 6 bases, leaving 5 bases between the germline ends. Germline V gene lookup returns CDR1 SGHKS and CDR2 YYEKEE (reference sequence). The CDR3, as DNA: TGTGCCAGCAGCTTTCCCCCCGGGGAGCTGTTTTTT. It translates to CASSFPPGELFF. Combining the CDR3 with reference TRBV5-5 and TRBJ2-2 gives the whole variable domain DAGVTQSPTHLIKTRGQQVTLRCSPISGHKSVSWYQQVLGQGPQFIFQYYEKEERGRGNFPDRFSARQFPNYSSELNVNALLLGDSALYLCASSFPPGELFFGEGSRLTVL.

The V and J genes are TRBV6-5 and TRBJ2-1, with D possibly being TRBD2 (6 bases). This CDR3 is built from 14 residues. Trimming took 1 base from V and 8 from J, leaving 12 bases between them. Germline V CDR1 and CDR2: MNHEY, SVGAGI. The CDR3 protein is CASSYLRDGDEQFF. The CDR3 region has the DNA TGTGCCAGCAGTTACTTGCGGGACGGGGATGAGCAGTTCTTC.

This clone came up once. CDR3 residues: CASSLGALQFF. The CDR3 nucleotides read TGTGCCAGCAGCTTAGGGGCTCTACAGTTCTTC. The chain combines TRBV11-2 with TRBJ2-1; D is undetermined. This CDR3 is built from 11 residues. Germline V gene data show CDR1 as SGHAT and CDR2 as FQNNGV. Deletions cut 1 base from V and 13 bases from J, with 8 bases between.

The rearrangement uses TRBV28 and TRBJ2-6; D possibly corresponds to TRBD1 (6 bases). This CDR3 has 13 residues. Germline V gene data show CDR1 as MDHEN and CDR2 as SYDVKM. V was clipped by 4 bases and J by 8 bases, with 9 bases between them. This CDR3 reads CASSSTGTNVLTF. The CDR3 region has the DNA TGTGCCAGCAGTTCAACAGGGACCAACGTCCTGACTTTC. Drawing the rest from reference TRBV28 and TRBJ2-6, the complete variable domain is DVKVTQSSRYLVKRTGEKVFLECVQDMDHENMFWYRQDPGLGLRLIYFSYDVKMKEKGDIPEGYSVSREKKERFSLILESASTNQTSMYLCASSSTGTNVLTFGAGSRLTVL.

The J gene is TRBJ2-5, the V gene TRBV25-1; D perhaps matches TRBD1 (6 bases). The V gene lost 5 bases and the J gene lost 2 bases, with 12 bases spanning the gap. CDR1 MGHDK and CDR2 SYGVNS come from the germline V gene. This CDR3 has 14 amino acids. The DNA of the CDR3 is TGTGCCAGCAGTCCCTTGGGGGCTCAAGAGACCCAGTACTTC. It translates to CASSPLGAQETQYF.

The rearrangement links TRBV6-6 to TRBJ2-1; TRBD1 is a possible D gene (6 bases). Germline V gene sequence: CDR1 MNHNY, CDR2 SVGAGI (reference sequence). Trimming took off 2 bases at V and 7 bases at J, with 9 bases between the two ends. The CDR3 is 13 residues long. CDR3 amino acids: CASSYGQKNEQFF. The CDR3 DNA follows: TGTGCCAGCAGTTACGGACAGAAAAATGAGCAGTTCTTC.

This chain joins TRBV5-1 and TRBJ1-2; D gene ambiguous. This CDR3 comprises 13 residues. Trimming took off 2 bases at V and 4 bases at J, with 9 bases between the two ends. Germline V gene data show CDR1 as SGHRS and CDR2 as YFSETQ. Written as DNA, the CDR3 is TGCGCCAGCAGCTTCTCAGACCCCTATGGCTACACCTTC. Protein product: CASSFSDPYGYTF.